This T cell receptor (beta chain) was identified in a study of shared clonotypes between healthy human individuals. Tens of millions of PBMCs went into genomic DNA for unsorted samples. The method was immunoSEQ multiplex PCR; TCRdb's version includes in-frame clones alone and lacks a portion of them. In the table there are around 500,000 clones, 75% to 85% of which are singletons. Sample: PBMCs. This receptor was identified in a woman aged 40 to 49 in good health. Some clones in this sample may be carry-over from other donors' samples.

The CDR3 protein is CASTHGQARELFF. The CDR3 DNA reads as TGTGCCAGTACTCACGGACAGGCAAGGGAGCTGTTTTTT. The J gene is TRBJ2-2, the V gene TRBV19, with 7 bases that match TRBD1. CDR1 and CDR2 from the germline V gene are LNHDA and SQIVND (reference sequence). V lost 7 bases to trimming and J lost 9 bases; unmatched junction nucleotides: 8. The CDR3 has 13 residues.